These T cell receptor beta chains were read from a single sample in a study of shared clonotypes between healthy human individuals. Method: immunoSEQ multiplex PCR; TCRdb's copy keeps in-frame clones and lacks some. The sample holds some 800,000 clones, 92% seen once. The sample was naive CD8+ T cells sorted from blood. Every receptor here comes from a man younger than 40 in good health. CDR3s include the opening cysteine and the closing phenylalanine or tryptophan. A D gene is named only where the DNA matches it firmly. The size entry is marked missing in some rows and otherwise reads once, few, many or a size class.

V	size	J	D	CDR3	DNA
TRBV27	NA	TRBJ2-5	NA	CASRDSKETQYF	TGTGCCAGCAGGGACTCAAAAGAGACCCAGTACTTC
TRBV7-9	few	TRBJ2-7	NA	CASSPAQSYEQYF	TGTGCCAGCAGCCCCGCACAGAGCTACGAGCAGTACTTC
TRBV4-1	NA	TRBJ2-3	TRBD2	CASSQQILAGGRIDTQYF	TGCGCCAGCAGCCAACAAATTCTAGCGGGAGGTAGGATAGATACGCAGTATTTT
TRBV29-1	NA	TRBJ2-3	NA	CSVERQGEQYF	TGCAGCGTTGAAAGGCAGGGCGAGCAGTATTTT
TRBV2	NA	TRBJ1-5	NA	CASSEYGFSNQPQHF	TGTGCCAGCAGTGAATATGGGTTTAGCAATCAGCCCCAGCATTTT
TRBV2	NA	TRBJ2-7	TRBD1	CASSTTRDRGLAYEQYF	TGTGCCAGCAGTACCACCCGGGACAGGGGGCTGGCCTACGAGCAGTACTTC
TRBV11-2	NA	TRBJ1-1	NA	CASSLQGWSMNTEAFF	TGTGCCAGCAGCTTACAGGGGTGGAGTATGAACACTGAAGCTTTCTTT
TRBV7-9	NA	TRBJ2-7	NA	CASSPGGGFYEQYF	TGTGCCAGCAGCCCCGGAGGGGGGTTCTACGAGCAGTACTTC
TRBV11-2	NA	TRBJ2-7	TRBD2	CASSLGPGGHEQYF	TGTGCCAGCAGCTTAGGCCCGGGAGGCCACGAGCAGTACTTC
TRBV27	once	TRBJ2-1	NA	CASSLSSYNEQFF	TGTGCCAGCAGTCTCTCCTCCTACAATGAGCAGTTCTTC
TRBV5-5	NA	TRBJ2-3	NA	CASSLRADTQYF	TGTGCCAGCAGCCTCAGAGCAGATACGCAGTATTTT
TRBV29-1	NA	TRBJ2-1	TRBD2	CSTAGREGVLPEQFF	TGCAGCACGGCCGGGCGGGAGGGGGTCCTCCCTGAGCAGTTCTTC
TRBV9	NA	TRBJ2-5	TRBD2	CASSYGGAGVETQYF	TGTGCCAGCAGCTACGGGGGAGCGGGAGTAGAGACCCAGTACTTC
TRBV7-6	NA	TRBJ2-7	TRBD1	CASSKAGTGGGYEQYF	TGTGCCAGCAGCAAGGCCGGGACAGGGGGCGGGTACGAGCAGTACTTC
TRBV2	NA	TRBJ2-1	NA	CASSARRINEQFF	TGTGCCAGCAGTGCTCGCCGAATAAATGAGCAGTTCTTC
TRBV6-6	NA	TRBJ2-5	NA	CASSYSAEVQETQYF	TGTGCCAGCAGTTACTCGGCAGAGGTACAAGAGACCCAGTACTTC
TRBV5-4	NA	TRBJ2-3	NA	CASSSIWTSTDTQYF	TGTGCCAGCAGCTCGATCTGGACTAGCACAGATACGCAGTATTTT
TRBV27	NA	TRBJ1-2	NA	CASSLAASYGYTF	TGTGCCAGCAGTTTGGCAGCCTCTTATGGCTACACCTTC
TRBV2	NA	TRBJ2-7	NA	CASSEVFGGYYEQYF	TGTGCCAGCAGTGAAGTTTTCGGGGGATACTACGAGCAGTACTTC
TRBV4-1	NA	TRBJ1-1	NA	CASSRTGNTEAFF	TGCGCCAGCAGTCGTACAGGGAACACTGAAGCTTTCTTT
TRBV4-3	few	TRBJ1-2	NA	CASSQDQGAGYGYTF	TGCGCCAGCAGCCAAGACCAGGGAGCGGGCTATGGCTACACCTTC
TRBV10-1	NA	TRBJ2-1	TRBD2	CASSELAGADNEQFF	TGCGCCAGCAGTGAGTTAGCGGGAGCCGACAATGAGCAGTTCTTC
TRBV29-1	NA	TRBJ2-2	TRBD1	CSATGQASGELFF	TGCAGCGCTACTGGACAGGCTAGCGGGGAGCTGTTTTTT
TRBV6-6	NA	TRBJ2-7	NA	CASQGGRSSYEQYF	TGTGCCAGCCAGGGAGGCCGGTCGTCCTACGAGCAGTACTTC